This T cell receptor beta chain was obtained from a study of cytomegalovirus exposure and HLA in healthy donors. About the study: Across roughly 400 genotyped donors, roughly 85% landed in the Caucasian-associated ancestry cluster.

The PCR employed 60 Vbeta primers together with 13 Jbeta primers. Profiling relied on immunoSEQ multiplex PCR, and the TCRdb table lists in-frame clones only, not all of them. The sample records roughly 200,000 clones, more than 60% being singletons. Germline loops: CDR1 SGHRS, CDR2 YFSETQ. Trimming cost V 2 bases and J 2 bases, with 11 bases left between them. This CDR3 comprises 14 residues. As to this clone: Its target is not known.

Nominally healthy donors provided the samples, though records likely missed some immune exposures. Broader study findings: Later analysis suggested links between common viral pathogens and several top significant clusters. One variant, a missense change in DCLRE1C, was linked in a later analysis to TCR beta V- and J-gene trimming.

The chain joins TRBV5-1 to TRBJ2-7; D perhaps matches TRBD1 (6 bases). Sequenced material: PBMCs. The sequence came from a man aged 50 to 59 in good health and CMV-seronegative. The CDR3 reads CASSLWTAPYEQYF. The CDR3 nucleotides are TGCGCCAGCAGCTTATGGACAGCACCCTACGAGCAGTACTTC.